The sequence of this T cell receptor beta chain was determined in a study of regulatory T cells in long-lasting Graves disease. Findings and limits, study-wide: TRBV28 was favored in persistent disease, as were TRBJ1-2 and TRBJ2-5.

This clonotype was recorded at least ten times. Its antigen is not known. Documented time point: persistent/refractory GD, antithyroid drugs over 5 years with positive TRAb. Isolated PBMC RNA provided the starting material for the TCR library. Graves' disease diagnoses used American Thyroid Association guidelines. The patient group derived from an endocrinology department in Xi'an, China. Germline trimming cut 2 bases from V and 5 bases from J; bases unmatched to any gene: 4. The CDR3 runs 14 residues. CDR1 and CDR2 from the germline V gene are ENHRY and SYGVKD. Libraries of TCR beta came from iRepertoire HTBI primers plus Arm-PCR of CDR3 regions. TCRdb recomputed calls from the multiplex PCR reads with MiXCR, one row per CDR3 protein. The repertoire holds fewer than 450,000 distinct CDR3 sequences, about a quarter seen once, with around 26% in the top ten.

The specimen comprised peripheral blood mononuclear cells (PBMCs), sampled when the disease was refractory, from a patient treated with antithyroid drugs. The receptor's source is a female donor with Graves disease. The V and J genes are TRBV10-3 and TRBJ2-7; 9 bases map to TRBD1. CDR3 region: CAISENRGPDEQYF. CDR3 sequence (DNA): TGTGCCATCAGTGAGAACAGGGGGCCGGACGAGCAGTACTTC.